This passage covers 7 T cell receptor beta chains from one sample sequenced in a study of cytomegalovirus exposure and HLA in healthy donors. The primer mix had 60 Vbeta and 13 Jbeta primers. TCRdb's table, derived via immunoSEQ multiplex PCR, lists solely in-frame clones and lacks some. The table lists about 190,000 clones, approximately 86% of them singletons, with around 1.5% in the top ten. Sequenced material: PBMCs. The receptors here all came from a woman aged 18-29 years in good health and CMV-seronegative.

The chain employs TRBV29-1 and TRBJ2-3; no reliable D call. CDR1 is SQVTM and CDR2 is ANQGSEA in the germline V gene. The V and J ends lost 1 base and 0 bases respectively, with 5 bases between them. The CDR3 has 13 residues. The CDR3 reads CSVEGTSTDTQYF. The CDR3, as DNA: TGCAGCGTTGAAGGAACTAGCACAGATACGCAGTATTTT.

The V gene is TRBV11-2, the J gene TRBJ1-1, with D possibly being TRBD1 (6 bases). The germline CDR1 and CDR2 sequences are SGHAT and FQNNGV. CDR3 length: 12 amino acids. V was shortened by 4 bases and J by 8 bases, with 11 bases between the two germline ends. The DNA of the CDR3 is TGTGCCAGCAGCTCGGAAGGGACAGAAGCTTTCTTT. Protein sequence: CASSSEGTEAFF.

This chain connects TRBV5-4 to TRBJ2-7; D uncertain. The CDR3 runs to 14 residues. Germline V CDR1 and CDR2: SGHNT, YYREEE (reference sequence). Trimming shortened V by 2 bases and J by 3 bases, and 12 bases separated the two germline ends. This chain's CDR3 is CASSLRQHDYEQYF. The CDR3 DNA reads TGTGCCAGCAGCTTAAGACAACATGACTACGAGCAGTACTTC.

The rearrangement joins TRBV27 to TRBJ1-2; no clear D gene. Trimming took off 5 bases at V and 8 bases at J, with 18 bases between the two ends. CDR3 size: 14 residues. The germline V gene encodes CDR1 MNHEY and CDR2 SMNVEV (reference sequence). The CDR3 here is CASSRSHPSAGYTF. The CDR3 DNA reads TGTGCCAGCAGTCGAAGCCACCCTAGTGCGGGCTACACCTTC.

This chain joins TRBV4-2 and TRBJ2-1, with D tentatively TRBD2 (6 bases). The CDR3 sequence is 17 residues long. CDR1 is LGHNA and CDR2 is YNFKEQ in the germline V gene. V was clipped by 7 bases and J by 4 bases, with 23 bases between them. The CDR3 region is CASTRATLKAGYNEQFF. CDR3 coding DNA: TGTGCCAGCACCCGGGCCACCCTGAAGGCGGGATACAATGAGCAGTTCTTC.

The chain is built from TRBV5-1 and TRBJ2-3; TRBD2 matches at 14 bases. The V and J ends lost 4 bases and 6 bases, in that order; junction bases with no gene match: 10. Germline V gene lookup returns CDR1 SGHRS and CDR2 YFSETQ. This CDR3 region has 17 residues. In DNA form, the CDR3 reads TGCGCCAGCAGCCAAGGACTAGCGGGGGGCCCCCAGGATACGCAGTATTTT. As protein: CASSQGLAGGPQDTQYF.

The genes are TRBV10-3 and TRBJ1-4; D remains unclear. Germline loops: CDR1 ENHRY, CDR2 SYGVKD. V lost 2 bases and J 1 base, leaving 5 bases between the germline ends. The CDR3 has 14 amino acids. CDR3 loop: CAISEARTNEKLFF. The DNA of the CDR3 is TGTGCCATCAGTGAGGCCAGAACTAATGAAAAACTGTTTTTT.